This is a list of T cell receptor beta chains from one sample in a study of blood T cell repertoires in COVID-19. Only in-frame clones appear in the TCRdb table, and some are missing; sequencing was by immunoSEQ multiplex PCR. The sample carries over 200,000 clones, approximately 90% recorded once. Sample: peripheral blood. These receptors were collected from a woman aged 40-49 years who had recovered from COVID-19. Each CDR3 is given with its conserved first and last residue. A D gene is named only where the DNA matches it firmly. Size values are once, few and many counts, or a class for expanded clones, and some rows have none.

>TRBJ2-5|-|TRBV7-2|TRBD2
CASSGAGAPRETQYF
TGTGCCAGCAGCGGGGCGGGAGCCCCCCGGGAGACCCAGTACTTC
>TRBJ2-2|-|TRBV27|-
CASSTQGRRRDTGELFF
TGTGCCAGCAGTACACAGGGAAGGAGAAGAGACACCGGGGAGCTGTTTTTT
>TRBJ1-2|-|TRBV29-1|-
CSVGPGGYGYTF
TGCAGCGTTGGTCCGGGGGGCTATGGCTACACCTTC
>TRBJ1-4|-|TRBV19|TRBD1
CASSTGTVEKLFF
TGTGCCAGTAGTACCGGGACAGTTGAAAAACTGTTTTTT
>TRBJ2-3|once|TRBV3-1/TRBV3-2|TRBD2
CASSQGGRGGDTQYF
TGTGCCAGCAGCCAAGGTGGGCGGGGGGGCGATACGCAGTATTTT
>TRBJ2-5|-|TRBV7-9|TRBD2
CASSPGGRDQETQYF
TGTGCCAGCAGCCCAGGCGGGAGGGACCAAGAGACCCAGTACTTC
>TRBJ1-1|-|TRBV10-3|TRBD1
CAINRDRATEAFF
TGTGCCATCAACCGGGACAGGGCCACTGAAGCTTTCTTT
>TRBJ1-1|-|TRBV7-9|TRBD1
CASSTNRGRGTEAFF
TGTGCCAGCAGCACGAACAGGGGGCGCGGGACTGAAGCTTTCTTT
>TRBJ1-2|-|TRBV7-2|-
CASSQTNYGYTF
TGTGCCAGCAGCCAAACTAACTATGGCTACACCTTC
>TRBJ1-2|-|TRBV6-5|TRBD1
CASSPGTGGQGYTF
TGTGCCAGCAGTCCCGGGACAGGGGGTCAAGGCTACACCTTC
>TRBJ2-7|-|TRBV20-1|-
CSASWGRATYEQYF
TGCAGTGCTAGTTGGGGCAGGGCGACCTACGAGCAGTACTTC
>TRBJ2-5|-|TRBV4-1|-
CASSHRAGIQETQYF
TGCGCCAGCAGCCACCGAGCGGGCATCCAAGAGACCCAGTACTTC
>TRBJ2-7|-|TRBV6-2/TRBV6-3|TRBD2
CASSYAGTSGNVQYF
TGTGCCAGCAGTTACGCGGGGACTAGCGGGAATGTGCAGTACTTC
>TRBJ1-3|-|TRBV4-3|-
CASSQDRRNGGGNTIYF
TGCGCCAGCAGCCAAGATCGGCGTAACGGAGGGGGAAACACCATATATTTT
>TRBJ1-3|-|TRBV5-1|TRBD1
CASSLQTGSNTIYF
TGCGCCAGCAGCTTACAGACAGGGTCGAACACCATATATTTT
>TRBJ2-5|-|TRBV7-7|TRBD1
CASSPRRQGPKETQYF
TGTGCCAGCAGCCCCAGGAGACAGGGGCCGAAAGAGACCCAGTACTTC
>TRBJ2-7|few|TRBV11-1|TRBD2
CASSPAGGGPYEQYF
TGTGCCAGCAGCCCTGCGGGGGGCGGGCCCTACGAGCAGTACTTC
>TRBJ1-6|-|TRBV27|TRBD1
CASSLTGGHNSPLHF
TGTGCCAGCAGCCTGACAGGGGGCCATAATTCACCCCTCCACTTT
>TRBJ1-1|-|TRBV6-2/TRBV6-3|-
CASSYDAGNTEAFF
TGTGCCAGCAGTTACGATGCGGGGAACACTGAAGCTTTCTTT
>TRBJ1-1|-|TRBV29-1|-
CSVGRAGANTEAFF
TGCAGCGTTGGGCGGGCAGGAGCGAACACTGAAGCTTTCTTT
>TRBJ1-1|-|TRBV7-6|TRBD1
CASSYGTGMGNTEAFF
TGTGCCAGCAGCTATGGGACAGGGATGGGGAACACTGAAGCTTTCTTT
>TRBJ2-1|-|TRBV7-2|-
CASSPSRGYNEQFF
TGTGCCAGCAGCCCAAGCCGGGGATACAATGAGCAGTTCTTC
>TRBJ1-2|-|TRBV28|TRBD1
CASSLGQGYGYTF
TGTGCCAGCAGCCTCGGACAGGGTTATGGCTACACCTTC
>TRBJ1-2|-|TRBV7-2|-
CASSPIPRGGNYGYTF
TGTGCCAGCAGCCCCATACCCCGGGGGGGGAACTATGGCTACACCTTC
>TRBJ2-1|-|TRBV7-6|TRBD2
CASSFLAGDPGEQFF
TGTGCCAGCAGCTTCCTAGCGGGGGACCCCGGGGAGCAGTTCTTC
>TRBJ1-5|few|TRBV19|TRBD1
CASSRTGGDGNQPQHF
TGTGCCAGTAGCAGGACAGGGGGCGATGGCAATCAGCCCCAGCATTTT
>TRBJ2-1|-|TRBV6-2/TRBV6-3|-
CASSYSRVGGEQFF
TGTGCCAGCAGTTACTCCAGGGTGGGGGGTGAGCAGTTCTTC
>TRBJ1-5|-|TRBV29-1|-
CSVAGGARQPQHF
TGCAGCGTTGCGGGGGGGGCTCGGCAGCCCCAGCATTTT
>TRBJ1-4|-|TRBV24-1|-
CATSDSWGGEKLFF
TGTGCCACCAGTGATTCTTGGGGAGGTGAAAAACTGTTTTTT
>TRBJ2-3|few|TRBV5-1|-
CASSPRASPLLSGTQYF
TGCGCCAGCAGCCCCCGGGCTAGCCCCCTCCTCTCGGGTACGCAGTATTTT
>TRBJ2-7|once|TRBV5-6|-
CASSYPGLHTTYEQYF
TGTGCCAGCAGCTACCCGGGACTCCACACAACCTACGAGCAGTACTTC
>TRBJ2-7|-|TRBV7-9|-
CASSPRGPATYEQYF
TGTGCCAGCAGCCCCCGAGGTCCAGCGACCTACGAGCAGTACTTC
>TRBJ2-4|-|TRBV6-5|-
CASSSSGAKNIQYF
TGTGCCAGCAGCAGTAGCGGTGCCAAAAACATTCAGTACTTC
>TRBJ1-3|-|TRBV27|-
CASSLSARGISGNTIYF
TGTGCCAGCAGTTTATCGGCGAGGGGGATCTCTGGAAACACCATATATTTT
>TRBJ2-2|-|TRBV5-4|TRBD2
CASSLGLAAVGIGELFF
TGTGCCAGCAGCCTCGGACTAGCGGCGGTTGGGATCGGGGAGCTGTTTTTT
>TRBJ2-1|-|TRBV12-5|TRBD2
CASGLPGRGYNEQFF
TGTGCTAGTGGTTTACCAGGGAGGGGCTACAATGAGCAGTTCTTC
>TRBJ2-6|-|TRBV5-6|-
CASSLEQGLRLGANVLTF
TGTGCCAGCAGCTTGGAGCAGGGTCTCCGTCTCGGGGCCAACGTCCTGACTTTC
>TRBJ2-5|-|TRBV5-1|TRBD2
CASSPLGWREGRETQYF
TGCGCCAGCAGCCCCTTGGGCTGGCGGGAGGGCCGGGAGACCCAGTACTTC
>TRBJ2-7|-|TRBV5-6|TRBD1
CASSPGTGRVYEQYF
TGTGCCAGCAGCCCCGGGACAGGGCGTGTGTACGAGCAGTACTTC
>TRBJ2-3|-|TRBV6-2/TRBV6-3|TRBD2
CASSYTGTSGSTDTQYF
TGTGCCAGCAGTTACACAGGGACTAGCGGGAGCACAGATACGCAGTATTTT
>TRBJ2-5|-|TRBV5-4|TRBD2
CASSPEGSGRAWGETQYF
TGTGCCAGCAGCCCGGAGGGTAGCGGGAGGGCCTGGGGAGAGACCCAGTACTTC
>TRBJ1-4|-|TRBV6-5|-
CASREGGEKLFF
TGTGCCAGCAGGGAGGGAGGGGAAAAACTGTTTTTT
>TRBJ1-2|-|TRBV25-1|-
CASKKPSPSSGYTF
TGTGCCAGCAAAAAGCCGAGCCCGTCGAGCGGCTACACCTTC
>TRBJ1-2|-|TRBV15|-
CATSRAGGGRGYTF
TGTGCCACCAGCAGAGCGGGCGGGGGCCGTGGCTACACCTTC
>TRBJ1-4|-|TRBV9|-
CASSVLPGYEKLFF
TGTGCCAGCAGCGTACTTCCGGGGTATGAAAAACTGTTTTTT
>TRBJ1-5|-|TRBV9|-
CASSAVGGENQPQHF
TGTGCCAGCAGCGCCGTCGGCGGCGAAAATCAGCCCCAGCATTTT